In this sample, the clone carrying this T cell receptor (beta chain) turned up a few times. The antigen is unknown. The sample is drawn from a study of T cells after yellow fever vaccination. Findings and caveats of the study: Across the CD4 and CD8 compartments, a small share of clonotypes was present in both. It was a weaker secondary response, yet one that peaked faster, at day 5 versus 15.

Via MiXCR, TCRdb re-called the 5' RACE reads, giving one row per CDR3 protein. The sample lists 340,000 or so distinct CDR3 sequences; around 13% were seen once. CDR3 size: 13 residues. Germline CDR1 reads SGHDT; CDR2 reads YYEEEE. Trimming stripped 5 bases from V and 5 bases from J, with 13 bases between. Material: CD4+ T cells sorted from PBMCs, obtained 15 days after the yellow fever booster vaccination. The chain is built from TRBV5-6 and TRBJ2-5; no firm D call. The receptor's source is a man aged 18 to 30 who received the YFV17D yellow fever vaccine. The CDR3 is CASRRTVSETQYF. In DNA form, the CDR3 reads TGTGCCAGCAGGAGGACGGTTTCGGAGACCCAGTACTTC. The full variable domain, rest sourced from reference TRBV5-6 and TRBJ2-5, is DAGVTQSPTHLIKTRGQQVTLRCSPKSGHDTVSWYQQALGQGPQFIFQYYEEEERQRGNFPDRFSGHQFPNYSSELNVNALLLGDSALYLCASRRTVSETQYFGPGTRLLVL.